This is a list of T cell receptor beta chains from one sample in a study of blood T cells in healthy people across ages. TCRdb fed the 5' RACE reads into MiXCR, producing one record per CDR3 protein. This sample has some 750,000 distinct CDR3 sequences, with about a fifth found just once. The specimen was blood. Every receptor here comes from a man aged 65-85 years in good health. The CDR3 runs from the conserved cysteine through the conserved F or W. The order of the fields is clone size, D gene, V gene, J gene, CDR3 DNA, CDR3 protein. A D gene is named only where the DNA matches it firmly. Only some rows state a clone size, as once, few, many or a class for expanded clones.

>-|TRBD1|TRBV5-1|TRBJ2-1
TGCGCCAGCAGCGAGACAGGGGGCGCTTACAATGAGCAGTTCTTC
CASSETGGAYNEQFF
>few|TRBD1|TRBV3-1|TRBJ2-3
TGTGCCAGCAGCCAAGTCTGGGACAGGGTCGGAGGCACAGATACGCAGTATTTT
CASSQVWDRVGGTDTQYF
>-|-|TRBV29-1|TRBJ2-3
TGCAGCGTTGTTAATGGGGGGCAATCCGCAGATACGCAGTATTTT
CSVVNGGQSADTQYF
>few|-|TRBV6-5|TRBJ1-5
TGTGCCAGCAGTTACAAAATAACAGGGCTCCAGCATTTT
CASSYKITGLQHF
>few|TRBD1|TRBV29-1|TRBJ2-3
TGCAGCGAGACCACAGGGGGCGCAGGTACGCAGTATTTT
CSETTGGAGTQYF
>few|-|TRBV20-1|TRBJ2-3
TGCAGTGCTAGAGAATTGGCCACAGATACGCAGTATTTT
CSARELATDTQYF
>many|TRBD1|TRBV29-1|TRBJ2-3
TGCAGCGCCTCAGGGGGTCACAGCATCTCCAGCACAGATACGCAGTATTTT
CSASGGHSISSTDTQYF
>few|-|TRBV4-1|TRBJ1-2
TGCGCCAGCAGCCGACCGGACGGATTCCCGAATACCAACTATGGCTACACCTTC
CASSRPDGFPNTNYGYTF
>few|TRBD2|TRBV20-1|TRBJ2-5
TGCAGTGCTAGGAGGGCGGGGGTTCAAGAGACCCAGTACTTC
CSARRAGVQETQYF
>-|-|TRBV6-1|TRBJ1-2
TGTGCCAGCAGTGGGTGGGCGTCCTATGGCTACACCTTC
CASSGWASYGYTF
>many|TRBD2|TRBV27|TRBJ2-5
TGTGCCAGCAGTTTCTCCCGGGGGGTCCAAGAGACCCAGTACTTC
CASSFSRGVQETQYF
>-|TRBD1|TRBV29-1|TRBJ1-3
TGCAGCGTTGGGACAGGGGTTGGAAACACCATATATTTT
CSVGTGVGNTIYF
>many|TRBD1|TRBV7-8|TRBJ1-3
TGTGCCAGCAGCCCCCGACAGGGCAGCTCTGGAAACACCATATATTTT
CASSPRQGSSGNTIYF
>-|-|TRBV10-2|TRBJ1-5
TGCGCCAGCAGTGAGTCAGGGGTGGGCAATCAGCCCCAGCATTTT
CASSESGVGNQPQHF
>few|-|TRBV20-1|TRBJ1-1
TGCAGTGCCAGTCCTCCGACGGCTTTCTTT
CSASPPTAFF
>-|-|TRBV7-8|TRBJ2-7
TGTGCCAGCAGCCTGCACTCCTACGAGCAGTACTTC
CASSLHSYEQYF
>-|TRBD1|TRBV27|TRBJ1-6
TGTGCCAGCAGTTTTATACTGGGGACAGGACGTAATTCACCCCTCCACTTT
CASSFILGTGRNSPLHF
>many|TRBD1|TRBV20-1|TRBJ2-5
TGCAGTGCTCCGGGACAGGGGGACGAGACCCAGTACTTC
CSAPGQGDETQYF
>-|TRBD1|TRBV27|TRBJ1-5
TGTGCCAGCCGGGACAGGGTGGGCCAGCCCCAGCATTTT
CASRDRVGQPQHF
>-|TRBD2|TRBV6-1|TRBJ2-1
TGTGCCAGCAGAAGGGGACTAGCGGACTACAATGAGCAGTTCTTC
CASRRGLADYNEQFF
>many|-|TRBV4-2|TRBJ1-4
TGTGCCAGCAGCCCCGGGGAGGGCGTTGAAAAACTGTTTTTT
CASSPGEGVEKLFF
>-|TRBD1|TRBV5-1|TRBJ2-3
TGCGCCAGCAGCACCGCCGGGACAGTCACAGATACGCAGTATTTT
CASSTAGTVTDTQYF
>-|TRBD2|TRBV29-1|TRBJ2-1
TGCAGCGCTCAGGTCGGGAGGATTAATGAGCAGTTCTTC
CSAQVGRINEQFF